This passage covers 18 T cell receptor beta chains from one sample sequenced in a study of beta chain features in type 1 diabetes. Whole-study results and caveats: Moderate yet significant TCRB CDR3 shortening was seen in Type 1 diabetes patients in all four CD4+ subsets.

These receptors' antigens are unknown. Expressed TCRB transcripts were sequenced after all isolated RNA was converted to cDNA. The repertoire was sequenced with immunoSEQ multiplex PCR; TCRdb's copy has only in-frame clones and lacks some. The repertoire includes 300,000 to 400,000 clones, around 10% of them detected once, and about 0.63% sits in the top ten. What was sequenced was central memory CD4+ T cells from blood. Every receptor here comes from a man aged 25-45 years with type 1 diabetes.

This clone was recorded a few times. The CDR3, as DNA: TGCGCCAGCAGCCAAGCTAGACAGGGACCCAGCGATGGCTACACCTTC. Its protein is CASSQARQGPSDGYTF. V is TRBV4-3 and J is TRBJ1-2, with 7 nucleotides matching TRBD1. Germline CDR1 is LGHNA and CDR2 is YSLEER. V lost 1 base to trimming and J lost 6 bases; unmatched junction nucleotides: 11. The CDR3 has 16 residues.

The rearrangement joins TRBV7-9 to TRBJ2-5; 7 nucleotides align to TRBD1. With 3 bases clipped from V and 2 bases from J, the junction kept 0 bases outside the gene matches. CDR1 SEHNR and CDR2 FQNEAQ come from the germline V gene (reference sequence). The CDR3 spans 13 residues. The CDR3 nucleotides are TGTGCCAGCAGCTTGGGACAGCAAGAGACCCAGTACTTC. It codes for CASSLGQQETQYF.

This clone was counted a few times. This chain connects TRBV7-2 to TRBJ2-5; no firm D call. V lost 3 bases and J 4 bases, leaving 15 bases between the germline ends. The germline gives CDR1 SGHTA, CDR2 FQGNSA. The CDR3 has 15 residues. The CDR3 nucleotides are TGTGCCAGCAGCTTTGGATATCAAACCACAGAGACCCAGTACTTC. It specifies CASSFGYQTTETQYF.

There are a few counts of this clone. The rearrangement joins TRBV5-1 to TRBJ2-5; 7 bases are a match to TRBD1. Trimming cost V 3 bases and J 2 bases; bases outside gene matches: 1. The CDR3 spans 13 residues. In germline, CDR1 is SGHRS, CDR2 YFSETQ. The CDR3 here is CASSSGQQETQYF. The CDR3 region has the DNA TGCGCCAGCAGCTCGGGACAGCAAGAGACCCAGTACTTC.

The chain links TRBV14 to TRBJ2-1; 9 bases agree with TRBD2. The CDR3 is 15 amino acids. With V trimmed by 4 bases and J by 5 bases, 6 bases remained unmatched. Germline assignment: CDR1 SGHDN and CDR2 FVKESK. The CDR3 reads CASSRLAGNNNEQFF. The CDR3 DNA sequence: TGTGCCAGCAGCCGGCTAGCGGGAAATAACAATGAGCAGTTCTTC.

DNA of the CDR3: TGCGCCAGCAGCCAAGATCTAGAGCGTCGGGCCTCCGGCTACACCTTC. Encoded protein: CASSQDLERRASGYTF. The rearrangement links TRBV4-1 to TRBJ1-2; D is ambiguous. In germline, CDR1 is MGHRA, CDR2 YSYEKL. The CDR3 is 16 residues long. V lost 0 bases, J lost 8 bases, and 19 bases lay in between.

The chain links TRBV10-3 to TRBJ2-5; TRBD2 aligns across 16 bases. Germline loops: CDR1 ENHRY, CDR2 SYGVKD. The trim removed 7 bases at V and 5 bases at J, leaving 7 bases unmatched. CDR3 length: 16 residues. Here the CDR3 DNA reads TGTGCCATCACCGAGGGACTAGCGGGAGGGGTTGAGACCCAGTACTTC. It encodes CAITEGLAGGVETQYF.

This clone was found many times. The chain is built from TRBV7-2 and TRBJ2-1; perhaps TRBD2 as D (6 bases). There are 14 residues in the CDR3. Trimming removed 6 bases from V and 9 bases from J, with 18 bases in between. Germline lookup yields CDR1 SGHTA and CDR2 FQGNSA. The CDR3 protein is CASRYLTGVGEQFF. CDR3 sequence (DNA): TGTGCCAGCAGGTATCTGACGGGAGTGGGTGAGCAGTTCTTC.

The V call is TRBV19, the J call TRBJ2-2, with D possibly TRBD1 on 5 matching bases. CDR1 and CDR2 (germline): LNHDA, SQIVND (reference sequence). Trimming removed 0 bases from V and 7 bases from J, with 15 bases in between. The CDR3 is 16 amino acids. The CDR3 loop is CASSIDLGLRGGELFF. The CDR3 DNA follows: TGTGCCAGTAGTATAGATCTCGGGCTTAGGGGCGGGGAGCTGTTTTTT. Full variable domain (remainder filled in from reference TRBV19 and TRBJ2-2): DGGITQSPKYLFRKEGQNVTLSCEQNLNHDAMYWYRQDPGQGLRLIYYSQIVNDFQKGDIAEGYSVSREKKESFPLTVTSAQKNPTAFYLCASSIDLGLRGGELFFGEGSRLTVL.

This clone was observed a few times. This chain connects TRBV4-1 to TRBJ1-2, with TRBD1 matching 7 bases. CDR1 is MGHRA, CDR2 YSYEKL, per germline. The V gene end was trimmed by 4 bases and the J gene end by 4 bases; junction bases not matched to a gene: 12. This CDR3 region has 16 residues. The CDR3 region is CASSPTGSGRSYGYTF. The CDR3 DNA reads TGCGCCAGCAGCCCGACAGGGTCTGGTCGGAGCTATGGCTACACCTTC.

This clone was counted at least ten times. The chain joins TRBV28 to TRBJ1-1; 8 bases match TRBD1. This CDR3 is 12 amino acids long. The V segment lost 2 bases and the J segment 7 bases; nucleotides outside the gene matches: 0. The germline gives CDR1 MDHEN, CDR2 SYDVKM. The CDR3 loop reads CASSLTGGEAFF. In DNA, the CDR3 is TGTGCCAGCAGTTTAACAGGGGGTGAAGCTTTCTTT.

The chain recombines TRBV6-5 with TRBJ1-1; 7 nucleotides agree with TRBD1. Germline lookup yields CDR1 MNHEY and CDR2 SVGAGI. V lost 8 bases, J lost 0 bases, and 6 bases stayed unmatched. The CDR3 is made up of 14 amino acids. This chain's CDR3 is CASGTQGVNTEAFF. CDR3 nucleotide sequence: TGTGCCAGCGGGACCCAGGGGGTGAACACTGAAGCTTTCTTT.

The CDR3 DNA reads as TGTGCCAGCAGGACTGACTTTCACCTGGGGGAGCAGTACTTC. Translation gives CASRTDFHLGEQYF. This chain joins TRBV2 and TRBJ2-7; unclear D gene. The germline V gene has CDR1 SNHLY and CDR2 FYNNEI. Trimming took off 6 bases at V and 7 bases at J, with 19 bases between the two ends. There are 14 residues in the CDR3. Based on the CDR3 plus reference TRBV2 and TRBJ2-7, the full variable domain is EPEVTQTPSHQVTQMGQEVILRCVPISNHLYFYWYRQILGQKVEFLVSFYNNEISEKSEIFDDQFSVERPDGSNFTLKIRSTKLEDSAMYFCASRTDFHLGEQYFGPGTRLTVT.

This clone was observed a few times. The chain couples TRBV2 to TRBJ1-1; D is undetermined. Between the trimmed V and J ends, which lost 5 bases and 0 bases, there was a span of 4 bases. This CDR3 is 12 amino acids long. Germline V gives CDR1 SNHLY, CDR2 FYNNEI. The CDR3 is CASSSVNTEAFF. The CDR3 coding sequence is TGTGCCAGCAGTTCCGTGAACACTGAAGCTTTCTTT.

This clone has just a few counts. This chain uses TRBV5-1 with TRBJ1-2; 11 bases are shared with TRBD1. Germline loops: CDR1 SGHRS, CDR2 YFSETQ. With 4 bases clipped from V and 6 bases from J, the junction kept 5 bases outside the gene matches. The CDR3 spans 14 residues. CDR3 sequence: CASSADRGQDGYTF. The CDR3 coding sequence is TGCGCCAGCAGCGCGGACAGGGGGCAGGATGGCTACACCTTC.

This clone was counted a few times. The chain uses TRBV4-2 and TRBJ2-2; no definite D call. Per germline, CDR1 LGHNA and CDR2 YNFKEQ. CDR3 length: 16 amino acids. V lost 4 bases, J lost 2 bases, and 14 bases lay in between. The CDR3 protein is CASSPLGGVNTGELFF. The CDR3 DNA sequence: TGTGCCAGCAGCCCTCTAGGTGGGGTTAACACCGGGGAGCTGTTTTTT.

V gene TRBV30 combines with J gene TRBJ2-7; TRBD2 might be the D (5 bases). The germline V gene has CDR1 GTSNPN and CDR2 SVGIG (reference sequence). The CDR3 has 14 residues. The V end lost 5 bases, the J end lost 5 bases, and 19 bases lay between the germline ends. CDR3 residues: CAWAPWPSLHEQYF. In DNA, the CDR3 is TGTGCCTGGGCCCCATGGCCTAGCCTCCACGAGCAGTACTTC. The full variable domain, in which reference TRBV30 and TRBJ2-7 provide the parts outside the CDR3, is SQTIHQWPATLVQPVGSPLSLECTVEGTSNPNLYWYRQAAGRGLQLLFYSVGIGQISSEVPQNLSASRPQDRQFILSSKKLLLSDSGFYLCAWAPWPSLHEQYFGPGTRLTVT.

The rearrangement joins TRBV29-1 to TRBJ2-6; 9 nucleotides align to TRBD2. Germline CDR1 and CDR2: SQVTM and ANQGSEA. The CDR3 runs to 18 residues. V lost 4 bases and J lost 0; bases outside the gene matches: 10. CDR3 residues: CSVGASGITGSGANVLTF. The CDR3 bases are TGCAGCGTTGGGGCTAGCGGGATCACGGGCTCTGGGGCCAACGTCCTGACTTTC.